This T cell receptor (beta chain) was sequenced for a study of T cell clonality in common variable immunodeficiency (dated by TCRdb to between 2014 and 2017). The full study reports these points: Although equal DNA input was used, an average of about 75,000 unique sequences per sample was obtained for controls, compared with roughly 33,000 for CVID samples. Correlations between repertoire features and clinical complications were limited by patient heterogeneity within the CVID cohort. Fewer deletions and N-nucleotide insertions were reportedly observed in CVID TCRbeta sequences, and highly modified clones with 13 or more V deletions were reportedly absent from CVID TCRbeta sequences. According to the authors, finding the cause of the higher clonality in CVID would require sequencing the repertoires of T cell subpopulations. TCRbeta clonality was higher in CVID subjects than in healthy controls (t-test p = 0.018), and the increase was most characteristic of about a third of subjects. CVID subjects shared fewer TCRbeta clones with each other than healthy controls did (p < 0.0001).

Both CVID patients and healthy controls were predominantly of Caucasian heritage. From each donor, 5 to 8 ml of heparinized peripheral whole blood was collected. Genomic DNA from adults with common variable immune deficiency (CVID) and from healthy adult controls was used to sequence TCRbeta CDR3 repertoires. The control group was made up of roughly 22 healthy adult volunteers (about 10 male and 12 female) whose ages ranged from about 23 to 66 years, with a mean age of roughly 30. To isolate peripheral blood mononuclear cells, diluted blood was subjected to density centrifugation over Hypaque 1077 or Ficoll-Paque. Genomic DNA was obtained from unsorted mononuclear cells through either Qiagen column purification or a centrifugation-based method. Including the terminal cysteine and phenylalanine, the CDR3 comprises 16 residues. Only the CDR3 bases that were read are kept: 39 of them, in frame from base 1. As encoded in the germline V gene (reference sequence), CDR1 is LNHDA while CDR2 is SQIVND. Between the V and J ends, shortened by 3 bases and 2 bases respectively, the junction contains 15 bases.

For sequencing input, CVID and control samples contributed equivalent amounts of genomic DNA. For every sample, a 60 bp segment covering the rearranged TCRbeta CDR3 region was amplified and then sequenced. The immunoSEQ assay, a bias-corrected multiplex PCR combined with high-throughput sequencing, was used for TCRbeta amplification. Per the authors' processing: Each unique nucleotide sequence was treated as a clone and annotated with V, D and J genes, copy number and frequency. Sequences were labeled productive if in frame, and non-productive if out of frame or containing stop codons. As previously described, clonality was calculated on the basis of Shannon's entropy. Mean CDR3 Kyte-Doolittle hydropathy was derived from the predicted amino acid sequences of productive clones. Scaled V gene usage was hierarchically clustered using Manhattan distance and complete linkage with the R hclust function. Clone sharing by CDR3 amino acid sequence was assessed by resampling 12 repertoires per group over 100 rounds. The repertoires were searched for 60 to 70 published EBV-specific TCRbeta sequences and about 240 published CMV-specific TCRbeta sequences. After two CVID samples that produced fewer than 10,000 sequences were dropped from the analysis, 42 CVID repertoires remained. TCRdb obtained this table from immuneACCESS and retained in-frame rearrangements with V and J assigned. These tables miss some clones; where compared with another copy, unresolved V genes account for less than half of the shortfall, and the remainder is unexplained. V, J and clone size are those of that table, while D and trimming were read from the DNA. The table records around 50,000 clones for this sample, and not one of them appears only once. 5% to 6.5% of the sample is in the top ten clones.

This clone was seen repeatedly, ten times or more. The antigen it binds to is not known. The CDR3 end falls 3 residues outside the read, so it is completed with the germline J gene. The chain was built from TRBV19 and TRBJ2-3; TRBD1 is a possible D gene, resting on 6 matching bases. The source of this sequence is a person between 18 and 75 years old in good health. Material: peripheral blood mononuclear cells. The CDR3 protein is CASSIQPQGITDTQYF. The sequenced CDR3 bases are TGTGCCAGTAGTATCCAGCCTCAGGGGATCACAGATACG.